The clone carrying this T cell receptor beta chain has just a few counts. This sample was taken from a study of response to subunit inactivated influenza vaccine. TCRdb re-analysed the RT-PCR reads in MiXCR, keeping a single row per CDR3 protein. Of around 570,000 distinct CDR3 sequences listed, 10% to 12% are singletons. V lost 1 base and J lost 4, with 4 bases in between. Germline V gives CDR1 SGHRS, CDR2 YFSETQ. The CDR3 extends over 12 amino acids. These data were also filed under a second study, of T cells expressing NK-cell markers. Per that paper: The TCR beta cDNA came from 5'RACE template switching with UMIs. In a handful of donors, dominant NKG2C+ clonotypes were about 1.0-7.5% of CD8+ T cells.

This chain uses TRBV5-1 with TRBJ2-3; D is ambiguous. The receptor was derived from a man aged 45-65 years who received an inactivated influenza vaccine. The input for sequencing was PBMCs from blood, taken on the day of vaccination. The CDR3 bases are TGCGCCAGCAGCTTGCAATCAGATACGCAGTATTTT. This codes for CASSLQSDTQYF.